A selection of T cell receptor beta chains follows, all from one sample in a study of blood T cell repertoires in COVID-19. Assay used: immunoSEQ multiplex PCR; TCRdb lists only in-frame clones, some missing. The repertoire consists of 250,000 to 300,000 clones, with about 89% occurring once and the leading ten covering about 1.7%. The sample consisted of PBMCs or T cells enriched from blood (not recorded which). The source of these receptors is a woman aged 40 to 50 who had recovered from COVID-19. CDR3s include the opening cysteine and the closing phenylalanine or tryptophan. Each record gives: clone size, J gene, D gene, V gene, CDR3 DNA, CDR3 protein. D genes are given only for firm matches. Only some rows state a clone size, as once, few, many or a class for expanded clones.

>NA|TRBJ2-7|TRBD1|TRBV5-1
TGCGCCAGCAGCCTACGGACAGGGGAAGCCTACGAGCAGTACTTC
CASSLRTGEAYEQYF
>NA|TRBJ1-3|NA|TRBV9
TGTGCCAGCAGCGGAGGGCCCCGGGCTTCTGGAAACACCATATATTTT
CASSGGPRASGNTIYF
>NA|TRBJ1-2|NA|TRBV14
TGTGCCAGCAGCCATTATCCCCTTTTGGGAGCTAACTATGGCTACACCTTC
CASSHYPLLGANYGYTF
>NA|TRBJ2-2|NA|TRBV2
TGTGCCGCCGGAGGATCAGCCGGGGAGCTGTTTTTT
CAAGGSAGELFF
>NA|TRBJ2-1|NA|TRBV7-3
TGTGCCAGCAGCGCACAGGGTCCTGAGCAGTTCTTC
CASSAQGPEQFF
>NA|TRBJ1-1|NA|TRBV27
TGTGCCAGCAGTTTCGTGGGGGGTGTAGGGCACCCGAACACTGAAGCTTTCTTT
CASSFVGGVGHPNTEAFF
>NA|TRBJ2-7|TRBD1|TRBV4-1
TGCGCCAGCAGCCAAGAATGGACAGGTTCGAGCTCCTACGAGCAGTACTTC
CASSQEWTGSSSYEQYF
>NA|TRBJ2-7|TRBD2|TRBV27
TGTGCCGCGATGGGGGGGTCCTACGAGCAGTACTTC
CAAMGGSYEQYF
>NA|TRBJ2-5|NA|TRBV5-1
TGCGCCAGCAGCCAGGGGGGCTACTTTAGCGGAGGCCAAGAGACCCAGTACTTC
CASSQGGYFSGGQETQYF
>NA|TRBJ1-4|NA|TRBV18
TGTGCCAGCTCACCACGTCAAGAGGGTGGCGATGAAAAACTGTTTTTT
CASSPRQEGGDEKLFF
>NA|TRBJ1-1|NA|TRBV2
TGTGCCAGCAGTGCCGGAGGACCGAACACTGAAGCTTTCTTT
CASSAGGPNTEAFF
>NA|TRBJ1-1|TRBD1|TRBV9
TGTGCCAGCAGCTCTACCGGAGGGACAGGGGGATTAAGGGCTGAAGCTTTCTTT
CASSSTGGTGGLRAEAFF
>NA|TRBJ1-3|NA|TRBV2
TGTGCCAGCAGTGTCCAGGGGAACACCATATATTTT
CASSVQGNTIYF
>NA|TRBJ2-3|TRBD2|TRBV3-1/TRBV3-2
TGTGCCAGCTGTCCGGGACTAACTTCCACAGATACGCAGTATTTT
CASCPGLTSTDTQYF
>once|TRBJ2-5|NA|TRBV9
TGTGCCAGCAGCGCCACAGGGACGAGCGAGACCCAGTACTTC
CASSATGTSETQYF
>NA|TRBJ2-7|TRBD1|TRBV4-3
TGCGCCAGCAGCCGACGGACAGGGCCCAGCTCCTACGAGCAGTACTTC
CASSRRTGPSSYEQYF
>once|TRBJ2-1|NA|TRBV2
TGTGCCAGCAGTGGGAGGCCTTTAGGCTACAATGAGCAGTTCTTC
CASSGRPLGYNEQFF
>NA|TRBJ1-3|NA|TRBV24-1
TGTGCCACCAGTGATGGGGGACTAATGGGAAACACCATATATTTT
CATSDGGLMGNTIYF
>NA|TRBJ1-5|TRBD1|TRBV18
TGTGCCAGCTCACCCGGGACAGGGGGAGATCAGCCCCAGCATTTT
CASSPGTGGDQPQHF
>once|TRBJ2-1|TRBD2|TRBV7-2
TGTGCCAGCAGCTTAACGGGGACTAGCGTGTACAATGAGCAGTTCTTC
CASSLTGTSVYNEQFF
>NA|TRBJ2-5|NA|TRBV19
TGTGCCAGTAGTATTGTAGGGGAAGAGACCCAGTACTTC
CASSIVGEETQYF
>NA|TRBJ1-2|NA|TRBV27
TGTGCCAGCAGTTTAGTAGGGGGGGTCGGCTACACCTTC
CASSLVGGVGYTF
>once|TRBJ1-5|TRBD1|TRBV19
TGTGCCAGTAGTTTCGGGACAGGTTTAAATCAGCCCCAGCATTTT
CASSFGTGLNQPQHF
>NA|TRBJ2-3|TRBD2|TRBV18
TGTGCCAGCTCACCCCAAGCGGGGGCCGCCGCAGATACGCAGTATTTT
CASSPQAGAAADTQYF
>NA|TRBJ1-2|TRBD1|TRBV30
TGTGCCCGGACAGGTTCGAAAGTGGGCTATGGCTACACCTTC
CARTGSKVGYGYTF
>once|TRBJ2-5|NA|TRBV27
TGTGCCAGCAGTCTAGCGACAGGGTACCAAGAGACCCAGTACTTC
CASSLATGYQETQYF
>NA|TRBJ2-3|NA|TRBV5-1
TGCGCCAGCAGCTTGTGGGGAGGCACAGATACGCAGTATTTT
CASSLWGGTDTQYF
>NA|TRBJ2-3|NA|TRBV19
TGTGCCAGTAGTAACCCCAGGGGTAGACTTAAAACAGATACGCAGTATTTT
CASSNPRGRLKTDTQYF
>NA|TRBJ1-2|NA|TRBV5-6
TGTGCCAGCAAATTAAACTATGGCTACACCTTC
CASKLNYGYTF
>NA|TRBJ1-1|NA|TRBV11-2
TGTGCCAGCAGCTTAGGGGGAGGGAGGGACACTGAAGCTTTCTTT
CASSLGGGRDTEAFF
>few|TRBJ2-1|TRBD2|TRBV30
TGTGCCTGGACTCGGGGTTCGGGGGGCAATGAGCAGTTCTTC
CAWTRGSGGNEQFF
>NA|TRBJ2-5|TRBD1|TRBV5-1
TGCGCCAGCAGCTCGCCGACAGGGGGGCAAGAGACCCAGTACTTC
CASSSPTGGQETQYF
>NA|TRBJ1-4|NA|TRBV19
TGTGCCAGTAGTATGGCCCGGCGGGCAGGCGGCCCAACTAATGAAAAACTGTTTTTT
CASSMARRAGGPTNEKLFF
>few|TRBJ2-7|NA|TRBV5-6
TGTGCCAGCAGCTTGTATGGTGCAGGGGACCCTTACGAGCAGTACTTC
CASSLYGAGDPYEQYF
>NA|TRBJ2-2|TRBD1|TRBV6-1
TGTGCCAGCAGTGAAGGGACAGGGGGCAGGTTCGGGGAGCTGTTTTTT
CASSEGTGGRFGELFF
>NA|TRBJ1-2|NA|TRBV18
TGTGCCAGCTCACCAGGGGGCGACTATGGCTACACCTTC
CASSPGGDYGYTF
>many|TRBJ2-2|TRBD2|TRBV7-7
TGTGCTAGCAGCTTAGCGGGAGGGACGAACACCGGGGAGCTGTTTTTT
CASSLAGGTNTGELFF
>NA|TRBJ2-7|NA|TRBV16
TGTGCCAGCAGCGGCCCCGACCTGAGCTCCGGAGAGGACGAGCAGTACTTC
CASSGPDLSSGEDEQYF